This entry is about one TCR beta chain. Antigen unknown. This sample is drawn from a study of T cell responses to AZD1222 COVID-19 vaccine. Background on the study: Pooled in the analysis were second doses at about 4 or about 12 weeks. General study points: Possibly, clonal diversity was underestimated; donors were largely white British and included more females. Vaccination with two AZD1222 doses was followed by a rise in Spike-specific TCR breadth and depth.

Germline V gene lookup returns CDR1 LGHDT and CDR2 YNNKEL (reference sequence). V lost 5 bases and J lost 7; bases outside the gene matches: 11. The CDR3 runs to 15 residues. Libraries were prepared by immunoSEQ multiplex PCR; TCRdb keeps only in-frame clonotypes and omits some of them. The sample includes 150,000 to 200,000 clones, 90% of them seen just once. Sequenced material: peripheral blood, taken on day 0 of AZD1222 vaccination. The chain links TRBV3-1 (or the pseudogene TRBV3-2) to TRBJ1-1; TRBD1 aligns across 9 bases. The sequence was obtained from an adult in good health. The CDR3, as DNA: TGTGCCAGCAGCAAAGGGACAGGGCCAACGGGTGAAGCTTTCTTT. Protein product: CASSKGTGPTGEAFF.